The clone carrying this T cell receptor (beta chain) is categorized as large. These data belong to a study of CD4 and CD8 cells across lung adenocarcinoma regions. The CDR3 has 17 amino acids. Trimming took 6 bases from V and 0 from J, leaving 17 bases between them. Per the germline V gene, CDR1 is MDHEN and CDR2 is SYDVKM. TCRdb ran MiXCR on the PCR reads and lists one entry per CDR3 protein. The sample gives more than 9,000 distinct CDR3 sequences, 46% of which show up once; roughly a third is in the top ten. Donors had localized lung adenocarcinoma, a non-small cell lung cancer. The chain has TRBV28 and TRBJ2-2; unclear D gene. The source of this sequence is a male donor with lung adenocarcinoma. The CD4 and CD8 labels of this study may be unreliable. The specimen was CD8+ T cells from the margin of a lung tumor. CDR3 nucleotides: TGTGCCAGCAGAGCAAGGGTCAGAGAGTCGAACACCGGGGAGCTGTTTTTT. Its protein product is CASRARVRESNTGELFF. The full variable domain, completed using reference TRBV28 and TRBJ2-2, is DVKVTQSSRYLVKRTGEKVFLECVQDMDHENMFWYRQDPGLGLRLIYFSYDVKMKEKGDIPEGYSVSREKKERFSLILESASTNQTSMYLCASRARVRESNTGELFFGEGSRLTVL.